This passage covers 23 T cell receptor beta chains from one sample sequenced in a study of T-cell reconstitution after alpha-beta-depleted transplantation in children. A library of TCRbeta sequences, prepared with unique molecular identifiers, was generated. TCRdb re-analysed the PCR reads in MiXCR, keeping a single row per CDR3 protein. The data show 490,000 or so distinct CDR3 sequences, around 13% seen once. The sample was PBMCs from the stem cell graft donor, taken from the stem cell graft. Receptors originate from a human donor who donated a stem cell graft to a child with combined immunodeficiency.

The rearrangement links TRBV24-1 to TRBJ2-3; D might be TRBD1 (6 bases). CDR1 is KGHDR, CDR2 SFDVKD, per germline. The germline V and J ends were trimmed by 4 bases and 6 bases, with 10 bases remaining between them. The CDR3 spans 13 residues. The CDR3 DNA is TGTGCCACCAGTGACTGGACAGAGGATACGCAGTATTTT. Amino acids: CATSDWTEDTQYF.

The chain combines TRBV2 with TRBJ1-1; D unclear. Germline loops: CDR1 SNHLY, CDR2 FYNNEI. The CDR3 sequence is 14 residues long. With 2 bases removed from V and 6 bases from J, the gap between germline ends came to 13 bases. In DNA form, the CDR3 reads TGTGCCAGCAGTGAAACCCCAGACGGAGCTGAAGCTTTCTTT. As protein: CASSETPDGAEAFF.

This clonotype has a count of ten or more. V and J are TRBV12-3 or TRBV12-4 and TRBJ2-5, with 7 bases lining up with TRBD2. Trimming cost V 6 bases and J 5 bases; bases outside gene matches: 6. This CDR3 contains 13 residues. The CDR3 is CASSSSRGETQYF. The CDR3 DNA reads TGTGCCAGCAGCTCCTCGCGGGGGGAGACCCAGTACTTC.

The chain links TRBV2 to TRBJ1-1, with a tentative D call TRBD1 (5 bases). V lost 7 bases to trimming and J lost 5 bases, with 14 bases between them. This CDR3 has 13 residues. In germline, CDR1 is SNHLY, CDR2 FYNNEI. DNA of the CDR3: TGTGCCAGCACTAAAGGGCAGGGTACTGAAGCTTTCTTT. Protein product: CASTKGQGTEAFF.

This clonotype was counted only a few times. The V gene is TRBV7-9, the J gene TRBJ1-5; a possible D gene is TRBD1 (6 bases). The CDR3 spans 14 residues. V was cut by 4 bases and J by 3 bases, with 10 bases left in between. Germline lookup yields CDR1 SEHNR and CDR2 FQNEAQ (reference sequence). The CDR3 DNA is TGTGCCAGCAGCTCCGGACAGCCCAATCAGCCCCAGCATTTT. Its protein is CASSSGQPNQPQHF. The variable domain in full, completed from reference TRBV7-9 and TRBJ1-5, reads DTGVSQNPRHKITKRGQNVTFRCDPISEHNRLYWYRQTLGQGPEFLTYFQNEAQLEKSRLLSDRFSAERPKGSFSTLEIQRTEQGDSAMYLCASSSGQPNQPQHFGDGTRLSIL.

This clonotype turned up a few times. The chain joins TRBV25-1 to TRBJ1-2; possibly TRBD1 for D (5 bases). V was pared by 0 bases and J by 5 bases, with 13 bases between. Germline CDR1 reads MGHDK; CDR2 reads SYGVNS. This CDR3 has 15 residues. CDR3 sequence reads: CASSEYAGPLYGYTF. Written as DNA, the CDR3 is TGTGCCAGCAGTGAATACGCGGGACCTTTGTATGGCTACACCTTC.

This clonotype has a handful of counts. The chain links TRBV5-1 to TRBJ2-1; no clear D. This CDR3 comprises 12 residues. Trimming removed 2 bases from V and 8 bases from J, with 8 bases in between. The germline V gene has CDR1 SGHRS and CDR2 YFSETQ. The DNA of the CDR3 is TGCGCCAGCAGCTTCCTTTGGGATGAGCAGTTCTTC. Encoded protein: CASSFLWDEQFF.

This clonotype was observed a few times. The gene calls are TRBV5-1 and TRBJ2-3, with a tentative D call TRBD2 (6 bases). V was trimmed by 2 bases and J by 0 bases, leaving 16 bases between them. The germline CDR1 and CDR2 sequences are SGHRS and YFSETQ. The CDR3 has 17 amino acids. This CDR3 is CASSFLSTGLSTDTQYF. The CDR3 nucleotides are TGCGCCAGCAGCTTCCTCTCAACGGGACTGAGCACAGATACGCAGTATTTT.

The rearrangement links TRBV11-2 to TRBJ1-5, with D perhaps TRBD1 (6 bases). V lost 4 bases, J lost 0 bases, and 16 bases lay in between. The CDR3 extends over 17 amino acids. Germline V gene data show CDR1 as SGHAT and CDR2 as FQNNGV. Here the CDR3 DNA reads TGTGCCAGCAGCTCCATGGACAGTTTAGATAGCAATCAGCCCCAGCATTTT. It yields the protein CASSSMDSLDSNQPQHF.

The genes are TRBV6-1 and TRBJ1-2; possibly TRBD1 for D (5 bases). Germline V gene sequence: CDR1 MNHNS, CDR2 SASEGT. This CDR3 has 14 amino acids. The V end was cut by 7 bases, the J end by 0 bases, with 12 bases between. CDR3 in amino acids: CASNPGITNYGYTF. Here the CDR3 DNA reads TGTGCCAGCAACCCAGGGATTACTAACTATGGCTACACCTTC.

This chain connects TRBV2 to TRBJ1-1, with a weak D call TRBD1 (5 bases). Trimming took off 6 bases at V and 0 bases at J, with 11 bases between the two ends. Germline V gives CDR1 SNHLY, CDR2 FYNNEI. This CDR3 comprises 14 residues. In DNA form, the CDR3 reads TGTGCCAGCAGCGAAAGGGGAGTGAACACTGAAGCTTTCTTT. Amino acid sequence: CASSERGVNTEAFF.

The V and J genes are TRBV7-3 and TRBJ2-5, with 14 nucleotides matching TRBD2. Trimming took 4 bases from V and 4 from J; bases not matched to a gene: 8. The CDR3 runs to 17 residues. CDR1 is SGHTA, CDR2 FQGTGA, per germline. The CDR3 region is CASSSGTSGGAVETQYF. In DNA, the CDR3 is TGTGCCAGCAGCTCAGGGACTAGCGGGGGTGCGGTAGAGACCCAGTACTTC. Based on the CDR3 plus reference TRBV7-3 and TRBJ2-5, the full variable domain is GAGVSQTPSNKVTEKGKYVELRCDPISGHTALYWYRQSLGQGPEFLIYFQGTGAADDSGLPNDRFFAVRPEGSVSTLKIQRTERGDSAVYLCASSSGTSGGAVETQYFGPGTRLLVL.

This chain joins TRBV6-5 and TRBJ1-4; D possibly corresponds to TRBD1 (5 bases). V dropped 0 bases and J dropped 3 bases, with 14 bases sitting between them. This CDR3 is built from 17 residues. CDR1 MNHEY and CDR2 SVGAGI come from the germline V gene. CDR3 nucleotides: TGTGCCAGCAGTTACTCGATACTGGGGGGAGCTAATGAAAAACTGTTTTTT. Translation gives CASSYSILGGANEKLFF.

This chain connects TRBV9 to TRBJ2-2; TRBD1 aligns across 7 bases. V lost 2 bases, J lost 3 bases, and 7 bases stayed unmatched. The CDR3 totals 16 residues. Looked up from germline, CDR1 is SGDLS and CDR2 is YYNGEE. The CDR3 DNA reads TGTGCCAGCAGCGTGTACCGGGACAGATACACCGGGGAGCTGTTTTTT. Translated, it gives CASSVYRDRYTGELFF.

There are many counts of this clonotype. The rearrangement uses TRBV7-8 and TRBJ2-1; no firm D call. Trimming left V 3 bases short and J 0 bases short, with 12 bases between. CDR3 length: 16 residues. The V gene's germline CDR1 is SGHVS and CDR2 FQNEAQ. The DNA of the CDR3 is TGTGCCAGCAGCTTGGTCTTGGCTGTCTCCTACAATGAGCAGTTCTTC. Protein product: CASSLVLAVSYNEQFF.

This clonotype was seen many times. V gene TRBV7-2 combines with J gene TRBJ2-3; unclear D gene. The length of the CDR3 is 13 residues. The germline gives CDR1 SGHTA, CDR2 FQGNSA. The V and J ends lost 5 bases and 2 bases respectively, with 8 bases between them. CDR3 sequence reads: CASSARVTDTQYF. CDR3 bases: TGTGCCAGCAGCGCCCGAGTCACAGATACGCAGTATTTT.

This clonotype was seen many times. This rearrangement joins TRBV5-1 to TRBJ2-7; the match to TRBD1 covers 8 bases. J gave up 5 bases and V 4 bases, and 8 bases lay outside the gene matches. CDR3 size: 14 residues. Germline CDR1 SGHRS, CDR2 YFSETQ. The CDR3 DNA is TGCGCCAGCAGCCGGACAGGGCGGAAGGACGAGCAGTACTTC. It translates to CASSRTGRKDEQYF.

Only a few counts were recorded for this clonotype. The chain carries TRBV10-2 and TRBJ2-5; either TRBD1 or TRBD2 may supply D (5 bases each). There are 14 residues in the CDR3. Germline V gene data show CDR1 as WSHSY and CDR2 as SAAADI. Trimming pared 4 bases from V and 4 bases from J, leaving 13 bases between. CDR3: CASSGYRDPETQYF. CDR3 bases: TGCGCCAGCAGTGGTTACCGGGACCCAGAGACCCAGTACTTC.

This clonotype came up many times. The CDR3 spells CAISDRVNEQFF. Written as DNA, the CDR3 is TGTGCCATTTCGGACAGGGTTAATGAGCAGTTCTTC. The chain carries TRBV15 and TRBJ2-1; 8 bases align to TRBD1. The CDR3 length is 12 residues. Germline trimming cut 10 bases from V and 7 bases from J; bases unmatched to any gene: 6. In germline, CDR1 is LNHNV, CDR2 YYDKDF (reference sequence).

J is TRBJ2-5 and V is TRBV5-1; D is perhaps TRBD2 (6 bases). The CDR3 has 13 residues. The V and J ends lost 4 bases and 5 bases respectively, with 12 bases between them. Per germline, CDR1 SGHRS and CDR2 YFSETQ. The CDR3 region has the DNA TGCGCCAGCAGCACCGGGACTCTGGAGACCCAGTACTTC. It is translated as CASSTGTLETQYF.

This clonotype was recorded many times. V and J are TRBV5-1 and TRBJ1-1, with D uncertain. Germline V lookup: CDR1 SGHRS, CDR2 YFSETQ. This CDR3 contains 16 residues. V was pared by 0 bases and J by 0 bases, with 12 bases between. The CDR3 DNA reads TGCGCCAGCAGCTTGGCGGTTGGGCAGATGAACACTGAAGCTTTCTTT. The encoded protein is CASSLAVGQMNTEAFF.

This clonotype was picked up a small number of times. The V gene is TRBV12-3 or TRBV12-4, the J gene TRBJ1-6; no definite D call. The V end lost 3 bases, the J end lost 8 bases, and 14 bases lay between the germline ends. The CDR3 has 15 residues. The CDR3 bases are TGTGCCAGCAGTTTCCTTACAGAGCACTATTCACCCCTCCACTTT. Encoded protein: CASSFLTEHYSPLHF.

The V gene is TRBV20-1, the J gene TRBJ2-5, with 7 bases lining up with TRBD1. The CDR3 covers 21 residues. Germline V gene sequence: CDR1 DFQATT, CDR2 SNEGSKA (reference sequence). V lost 0 bases to trimming and J lost 1 base; unmatched junction nucleotides: 23. For the CDR3, the DNA is TGCAGTGCTAGAGATGGGAGCCGACAGGGTGTCCGCGAGCGCATCCAAGAGACCCAGTACTTC. It specifies CSARDGSRQGVRERIQETQYF.